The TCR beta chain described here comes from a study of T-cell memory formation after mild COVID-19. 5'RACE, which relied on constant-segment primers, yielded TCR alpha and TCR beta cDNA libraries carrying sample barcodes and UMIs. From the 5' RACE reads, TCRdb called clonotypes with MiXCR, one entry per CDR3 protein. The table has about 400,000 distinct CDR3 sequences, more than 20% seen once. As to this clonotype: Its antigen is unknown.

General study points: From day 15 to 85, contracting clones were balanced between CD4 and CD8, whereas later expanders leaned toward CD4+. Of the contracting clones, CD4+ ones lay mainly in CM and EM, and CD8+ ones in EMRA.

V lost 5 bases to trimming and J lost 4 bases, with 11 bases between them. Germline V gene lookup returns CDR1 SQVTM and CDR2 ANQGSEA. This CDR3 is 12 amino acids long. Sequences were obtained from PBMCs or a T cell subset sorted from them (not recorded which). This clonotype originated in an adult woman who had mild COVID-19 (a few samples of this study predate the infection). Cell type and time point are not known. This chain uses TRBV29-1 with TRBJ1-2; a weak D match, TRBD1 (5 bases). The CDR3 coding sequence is TGCAGCGTTCCGGGGGGGTCCTATGGCTACACCTTC. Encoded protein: CSVPGGSYGYTF.